The 3 T cell receptor beta chains presented below share a single source sample, sequenced in a study of OX40 agonist ivuxolimab in advanced cancers. Libraries came from the immunoSEQ multiplex PCR assay. TCRdb provides this immuneACCESS table in a form limited to in-frame rearrangements. Some clones are lacking; in checked studies, under half of them reflect an unresolved V gene, and why the rest are absent is not known. The sample profile shows roughly 52,000 clones; approximately 84% of them were found once. 1% to 1.5% of the sample goes to the ten largest clones. The sequences come from CD4+ or CD8+ T cells sorted from blood, collected in a trial of the OX40 agonist ivuxolimab. All receptors come from an adult with an advanced solid tumor such as melanoma, head and neck, liver or kidney cancer.

In the case of this clone: Mismatch with germline at one junction end may stem from a read error. This sequence joins TRBV20-1 and TRBJ2-5; no reliable D call. CDR1 and CDR2 (germline): DFQATT, SNEGSKA (reference sequence). CDR3 length: 11 amino acids. The CDR3 bases are TGCAGTGCTAGAGGGTCAGGTCCTGAGGACTTC. It yields the protein CSARGSGPEDF.

The chain employs TRBV14 and TRBJ2-2, with no clear D. The germline gives CDR1 SGHDN, CDR2 FVKESK. This CDR3 spans 14 amino acids. V was cut by 1 base and J by 6 bases, with 9 bases left in between. The CDR3 reads CASSQGMHPGELFF. CDR3 bases: TGTGCCAGCAGCCAAGGAATGCACCCCGGGGAGCTGTTTTTT.

This chain connects TRBV19 to TRBJ2-2; TRBD1 matches 10 bases. Germline loops: CDR1 LNHDA, CDR2 SQIVND (reference sequence). V lost 3 bases to trimming and J lost 5 bases; unmatched junction nucleotides: 15. This CDR3 contains 19 residues. The CDR3 coding sequence is TGTGCCAGTAGTATGGACCGGGACAGGGGTTTGTTAGGGACCGGGGAGCTGTTTTTT. Residues: CASSMDRDRGLLGTGELFF. The complete variable domain, with remaining parts taken from reference TRBV19 and TRBJ2-2, reads DGGITQSPKYLFRKEGQNVTLSCEQNLNHDAMYWYRQDPGQGLRLIYYSQIVNDFQKGDIAEGYSVSREKKESFPLTVTSAQKNPTAFYLCASSMDRDRGLLGTGELFFGEGSRLTVL.